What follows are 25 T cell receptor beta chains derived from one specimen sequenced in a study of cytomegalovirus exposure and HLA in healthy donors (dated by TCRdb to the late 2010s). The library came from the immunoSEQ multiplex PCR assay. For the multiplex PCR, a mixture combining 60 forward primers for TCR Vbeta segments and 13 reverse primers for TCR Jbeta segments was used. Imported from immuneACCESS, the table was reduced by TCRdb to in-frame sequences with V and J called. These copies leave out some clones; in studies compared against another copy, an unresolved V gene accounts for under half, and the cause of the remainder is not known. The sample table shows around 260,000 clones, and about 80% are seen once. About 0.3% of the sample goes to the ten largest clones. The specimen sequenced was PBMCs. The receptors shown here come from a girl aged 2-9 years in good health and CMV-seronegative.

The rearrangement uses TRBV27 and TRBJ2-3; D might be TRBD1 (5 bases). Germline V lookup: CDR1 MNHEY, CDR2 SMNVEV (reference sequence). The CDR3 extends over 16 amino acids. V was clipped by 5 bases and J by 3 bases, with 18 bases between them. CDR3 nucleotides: TGTGCCAGCAGTGGATCAACGGACATACATACAGATACGCAGTATTTT. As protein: CASSGSTDIHTDTQYF.

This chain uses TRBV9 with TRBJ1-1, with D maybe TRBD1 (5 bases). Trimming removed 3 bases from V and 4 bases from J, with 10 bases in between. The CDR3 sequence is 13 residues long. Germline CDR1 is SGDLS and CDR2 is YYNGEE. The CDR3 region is CASSGRGFTEAFF. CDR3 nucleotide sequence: TGTGCCAGCAGCGGCCGGGGGTTCACTGAAGCTTTCTTT.

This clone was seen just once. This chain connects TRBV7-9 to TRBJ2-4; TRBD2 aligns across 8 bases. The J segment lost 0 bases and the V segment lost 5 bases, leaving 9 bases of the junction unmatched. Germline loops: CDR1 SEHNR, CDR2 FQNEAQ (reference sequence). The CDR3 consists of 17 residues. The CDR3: CASSGQLADPAKNIQYF. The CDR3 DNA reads TGTGCCAGCAGCGGACAACTAGCGGACCCAGCCAAAAACATTCAGTACTTC. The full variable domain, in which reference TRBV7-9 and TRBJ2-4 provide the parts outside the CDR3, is DTGVSQNPRHKITKRGQNVTFRCDPISEHNRLYWYRQTLGQGPEFLTYFQNEAQLEKSRLLSDRFSAERPKGSFSTLEIQRTEQGDSAMYLCASSGQLADPAKNIQYFGAGTRLSVL.

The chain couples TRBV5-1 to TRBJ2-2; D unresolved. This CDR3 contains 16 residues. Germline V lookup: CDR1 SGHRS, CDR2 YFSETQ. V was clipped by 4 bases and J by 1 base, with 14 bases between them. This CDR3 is CASSPASGQNTGELFF. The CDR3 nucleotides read TGCGCCAGCAGCCCAGCGTCGGGTCAGAACACCGGGGAGCTGTTTTTT.

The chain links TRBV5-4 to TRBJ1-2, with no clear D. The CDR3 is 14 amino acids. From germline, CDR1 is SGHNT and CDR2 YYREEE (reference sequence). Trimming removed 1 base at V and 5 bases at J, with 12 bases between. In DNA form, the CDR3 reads TGTGCCAGCAGCTTGCTCCGAGGAAGTTATGGCTACACCTTC. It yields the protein CASSLLRGSYGYTF.

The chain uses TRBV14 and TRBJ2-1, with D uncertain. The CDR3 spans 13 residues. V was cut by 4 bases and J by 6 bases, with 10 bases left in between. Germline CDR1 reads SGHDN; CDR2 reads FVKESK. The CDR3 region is CASSRLNGNEQFF. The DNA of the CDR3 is TGTGCCAGCAGCCGTCTTAACGGCAATGAGCAGTTCTTC.

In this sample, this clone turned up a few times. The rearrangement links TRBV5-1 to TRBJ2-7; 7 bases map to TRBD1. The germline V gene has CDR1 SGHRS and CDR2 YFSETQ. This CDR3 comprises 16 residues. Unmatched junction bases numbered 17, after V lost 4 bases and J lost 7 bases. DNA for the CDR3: TGCGCCAGCAGCCCACCTTTTCGGACAGGTGATTGGGAGCAGTACTTC. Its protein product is CASSPPFRTGDWEQYF.

The CDR3 protein is CASSQDRGNSPLHF. Here the CDR3 DNA reads TGTGCCAGCTCCCAGGACAGGGGAAATTCACCCCTCCACTTT. V usage is TRBV18 and J usage is TRBJ1-6, with TRBD1 matching 9 bases. Germline V gene data show CDR1 as KGHSH and CDR2 as LQKENI. The CDR3 is made up of 14 amino acids. With 6 bases clipped from V and 7 bases from J, the junction kept 4 bases outside the gene matches.

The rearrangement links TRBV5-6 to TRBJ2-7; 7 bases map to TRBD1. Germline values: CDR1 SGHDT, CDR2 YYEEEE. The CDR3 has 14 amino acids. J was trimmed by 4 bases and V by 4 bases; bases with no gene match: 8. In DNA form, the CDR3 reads TGTGCCAGCAGCCCGGCGACAGGGTGGTACGAGCAGTACTTC. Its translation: CASSPATGWYEQYF.

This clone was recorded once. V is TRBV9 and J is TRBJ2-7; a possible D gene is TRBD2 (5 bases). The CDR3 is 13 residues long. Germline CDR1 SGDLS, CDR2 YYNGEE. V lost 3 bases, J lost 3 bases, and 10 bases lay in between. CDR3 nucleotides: TGTGCCAGCAGCGCCGGACTGGGCTACGAGCAGTACTTC. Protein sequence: CASSAGLGYEQYF.

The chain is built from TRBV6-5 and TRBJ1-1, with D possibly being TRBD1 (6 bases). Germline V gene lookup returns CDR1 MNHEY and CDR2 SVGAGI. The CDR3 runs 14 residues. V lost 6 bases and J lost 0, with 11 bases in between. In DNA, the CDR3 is TGTGCCAGCAGAAAACAGGGAGTGAACACTGAAGCTTTCTTT. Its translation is CASRKQGVNTEAFF.

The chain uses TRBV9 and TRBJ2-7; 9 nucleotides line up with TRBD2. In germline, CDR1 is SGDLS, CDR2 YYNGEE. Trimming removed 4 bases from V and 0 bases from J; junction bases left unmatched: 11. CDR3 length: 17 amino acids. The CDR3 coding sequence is TGTGCCAGCAGCCCCGCGGGGGGGCAGTCCTTCTCCTACGAGCAGTACTTC. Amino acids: CASSPAGGQSFSYEQYF.

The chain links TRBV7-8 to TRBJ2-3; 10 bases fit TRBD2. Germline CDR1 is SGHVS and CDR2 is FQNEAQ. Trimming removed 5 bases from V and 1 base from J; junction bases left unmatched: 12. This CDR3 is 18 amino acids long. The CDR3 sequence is CASSPGTSAFVGTDTQYF. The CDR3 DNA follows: TGTGCCAGCAGCCCCGGGACTAGCGCCTTTGTAGGCACAGATACGCAGTATTTT.

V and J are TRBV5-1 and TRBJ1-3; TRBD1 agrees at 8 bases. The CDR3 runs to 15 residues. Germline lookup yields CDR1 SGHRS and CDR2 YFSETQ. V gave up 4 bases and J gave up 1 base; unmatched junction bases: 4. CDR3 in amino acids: CASSATGVSGNTIYF. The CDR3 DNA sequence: TGCGCCAGCAGCGCGACAGGGGTTTCTGGAAACACCATATATTTT.

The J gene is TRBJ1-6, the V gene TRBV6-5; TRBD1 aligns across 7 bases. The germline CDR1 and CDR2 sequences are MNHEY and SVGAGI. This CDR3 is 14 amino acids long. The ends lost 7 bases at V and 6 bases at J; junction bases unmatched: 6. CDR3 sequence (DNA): TGTGCCAGCACCGAAAACAGGGGTAATTCACCCCTCCACTTT. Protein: CASTENRGNSPLHF.

This CDR3 is CASSPVGGGGEYEQYF. The CDR3 region has the DNA TGTGCCAGCAGCCCAGTGGGTGGCGGGGGGGAGTACGAGCAGTACTTC. The chain is built from TRBV7-8 and TRBJ2-7, with 9 bases identical to TRBD2. After removal of 5 bases from V and 4 bases from J, the junction contained 12 bases not matched to a gene. CDR3 size: 16 residues. CDR1 is SGHVS and CDR2 is FQNEAQ in the germline V gene.

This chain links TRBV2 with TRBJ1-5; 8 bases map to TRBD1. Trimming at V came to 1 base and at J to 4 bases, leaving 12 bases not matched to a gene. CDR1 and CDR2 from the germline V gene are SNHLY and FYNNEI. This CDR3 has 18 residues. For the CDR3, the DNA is TGTGCCAGCAGTGAAGGGTCTTTACAGGGGGAATTGAATCAGCCCCAGCATTTT. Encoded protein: CASSEGSLQGELNQPQHF.

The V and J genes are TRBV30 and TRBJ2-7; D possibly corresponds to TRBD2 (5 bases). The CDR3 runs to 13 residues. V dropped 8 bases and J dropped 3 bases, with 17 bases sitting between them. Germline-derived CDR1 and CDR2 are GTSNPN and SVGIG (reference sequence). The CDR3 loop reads CAATGENSYEQYF. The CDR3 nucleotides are TGTGCCGCCACCGGGGAAAACAGCTACGAGCAGTACTTC.

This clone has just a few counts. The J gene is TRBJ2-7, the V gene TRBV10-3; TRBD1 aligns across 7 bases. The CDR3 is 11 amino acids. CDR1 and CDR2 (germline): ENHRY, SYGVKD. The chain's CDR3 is CATGVAYEQYF. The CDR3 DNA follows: TGTGCTACAGGGGTGGCCTACGAGCAGTACTTC.

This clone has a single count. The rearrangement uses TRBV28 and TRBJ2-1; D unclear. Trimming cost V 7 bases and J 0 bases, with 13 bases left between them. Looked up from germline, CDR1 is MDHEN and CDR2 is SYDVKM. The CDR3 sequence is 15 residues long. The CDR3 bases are TGTGCCAGCACCTCCCCCCGCAGCTCCTACAATGAGCAGTTCTTC. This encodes CASTSPRSSYNEQFF.

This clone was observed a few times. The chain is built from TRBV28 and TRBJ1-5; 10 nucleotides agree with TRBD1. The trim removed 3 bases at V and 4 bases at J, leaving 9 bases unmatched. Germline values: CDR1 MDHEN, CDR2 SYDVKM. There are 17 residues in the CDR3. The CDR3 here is CASSLMTGGEGNQPQHF. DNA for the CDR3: TGTGCCAGCAGTTTGATGACAGGGGGCGAGGGAAATCAGCCCCAGCATTTT.

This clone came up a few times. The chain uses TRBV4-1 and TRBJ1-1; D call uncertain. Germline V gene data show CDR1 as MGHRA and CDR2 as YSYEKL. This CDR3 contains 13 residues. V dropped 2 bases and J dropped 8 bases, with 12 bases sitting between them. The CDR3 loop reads CASSQPLPGEAFF. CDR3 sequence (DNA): TGCGCCAGCAGCCAACCCCTCCCGGGAGAAGCTTTCTTT.

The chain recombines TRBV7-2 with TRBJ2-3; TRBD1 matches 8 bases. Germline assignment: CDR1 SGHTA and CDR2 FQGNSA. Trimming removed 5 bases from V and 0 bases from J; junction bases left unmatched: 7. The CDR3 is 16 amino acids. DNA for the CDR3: TGTGCCAGCAGCCTCAGGACAGGGCGTAGCACAGATACGCAGTATTTT. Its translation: CASSLRTGRSTDTQYF. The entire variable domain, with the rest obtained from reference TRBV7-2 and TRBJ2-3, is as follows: GAGVSQSPSNKVTEKGKDVELRCDPISGHTALYWYRQSLGQGLEFLIYFQGNSAPDKSGLPSDRFSAERTGGSVSTLTIQRTQQEDSAVYLCASSLRTGRSTDTQYFGPGTRLTVL.

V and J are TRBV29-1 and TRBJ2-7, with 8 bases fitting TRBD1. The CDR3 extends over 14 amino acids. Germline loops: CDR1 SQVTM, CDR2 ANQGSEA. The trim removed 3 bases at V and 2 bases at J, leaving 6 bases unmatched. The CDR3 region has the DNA TGCAGCGTTGACGGACAGGGTCCCCCCTACGAGCAGTACTTC. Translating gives CSVDGQGPPYEQYF.

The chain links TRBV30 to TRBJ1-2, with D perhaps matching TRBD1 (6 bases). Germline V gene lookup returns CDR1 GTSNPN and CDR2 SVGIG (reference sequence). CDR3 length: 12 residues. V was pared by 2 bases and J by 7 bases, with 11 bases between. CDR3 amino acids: CAWSYTGCGYTF. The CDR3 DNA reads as TGTGCCTGGAGTTATACAGGGTGTGGCTACACCTTC. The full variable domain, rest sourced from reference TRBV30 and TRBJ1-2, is SQTIHQWPATLVQPVGSPLSLECTVEGTSNPNLYWYRQAAGRGLQLLFYSVGIGQISSEVPQNLSASRPQDRQFILSSKKLLLSDSGFYLCAWSYTGCGYTFGSGTRLTVV.